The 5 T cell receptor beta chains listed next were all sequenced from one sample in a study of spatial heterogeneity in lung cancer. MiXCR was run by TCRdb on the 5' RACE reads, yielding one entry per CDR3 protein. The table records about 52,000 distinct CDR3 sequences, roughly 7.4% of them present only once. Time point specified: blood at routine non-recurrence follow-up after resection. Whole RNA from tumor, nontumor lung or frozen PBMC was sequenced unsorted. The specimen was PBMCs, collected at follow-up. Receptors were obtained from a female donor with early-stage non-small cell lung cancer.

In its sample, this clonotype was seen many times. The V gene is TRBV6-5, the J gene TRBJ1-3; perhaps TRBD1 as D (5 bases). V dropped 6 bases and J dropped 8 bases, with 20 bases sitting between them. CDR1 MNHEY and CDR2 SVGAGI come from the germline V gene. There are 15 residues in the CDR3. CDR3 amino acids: CASRRRGSGGDTIYF. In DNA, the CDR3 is TGTGCCAGCAGGAGGAGGGGCTCGGGCGGAGACACCATATATTTT.

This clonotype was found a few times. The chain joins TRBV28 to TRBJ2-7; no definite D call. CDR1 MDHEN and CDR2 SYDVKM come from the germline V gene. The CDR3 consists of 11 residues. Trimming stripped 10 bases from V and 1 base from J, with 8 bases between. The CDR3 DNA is TGTGCCACCCTAAGGTCCTACGAGCAGTACTTC. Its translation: CATLRSYEQYF.

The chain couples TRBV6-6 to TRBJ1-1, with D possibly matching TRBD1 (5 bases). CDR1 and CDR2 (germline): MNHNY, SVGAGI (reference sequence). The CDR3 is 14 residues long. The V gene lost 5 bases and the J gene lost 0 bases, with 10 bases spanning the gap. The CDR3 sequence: CASSKQVLNTEAFF. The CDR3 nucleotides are TGTGCCAGCAGTAAACAGGTCCTGAACACTGAAGCTTTCTTT.

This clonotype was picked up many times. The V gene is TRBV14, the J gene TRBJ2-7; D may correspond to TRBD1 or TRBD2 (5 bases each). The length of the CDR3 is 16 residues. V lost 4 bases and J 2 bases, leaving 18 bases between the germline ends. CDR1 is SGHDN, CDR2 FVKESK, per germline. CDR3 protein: CASSPRRGIPTYEQYF. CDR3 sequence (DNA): TGTGCCAGCAGCCCTAGACGGGGCATCCCCACCTACGAGCAGTACTTC.

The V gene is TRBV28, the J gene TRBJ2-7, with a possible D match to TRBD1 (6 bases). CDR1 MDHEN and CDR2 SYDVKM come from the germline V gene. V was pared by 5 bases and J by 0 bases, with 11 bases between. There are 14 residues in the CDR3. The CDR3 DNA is TGTGCCAGCAGTACCTCACAGGGCTCCTACGAGCAGTACTTC. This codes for CASSTSQGSYEQYF.